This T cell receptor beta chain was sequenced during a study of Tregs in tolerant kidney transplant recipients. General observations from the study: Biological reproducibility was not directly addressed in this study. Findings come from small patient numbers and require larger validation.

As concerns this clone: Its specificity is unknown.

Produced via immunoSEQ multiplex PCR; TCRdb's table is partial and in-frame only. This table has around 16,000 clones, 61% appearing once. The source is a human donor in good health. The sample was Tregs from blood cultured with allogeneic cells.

The CDR3 is CASSLYGYSGNTIYF. CDR3 coding DNA: TGTGCCAGCAGCTTATACGGGTACTCTGGAAACACCATATATTTT. The chain combines TRBV7-2 with TRBJ1-3; D is uncertain. This CDR3 region has 15 residues. Trimming removed 2 bases at V and 0 bases at J, with 8 bases between. Germline V gene sequence: CDR1 SGHTA, CDR2 FQGNSA. The full variable domain, rest sourced from reference TRBV7-2 and TRBJ1-3, is GAGVSQSPSNKVTEKGKDVELRCDPISGHTALYWYRQSLGQGLEFLIYFQGNSAPDKSGLPSDRFSAERTGGSVSTLTIQRTQQEDSAVYLCASSLYGYSGNTIYFGEGSWLTVV.